This paragraph covers one T cell receptor beta chain sequence. This clonotype was recorded at least ten times. It has no known antigen specificity. Within one base of it there is no much larger clone, and no base qualities were kept. The germline V gene encodes CDR1 SGDLS and CDR2 YYNGEE. Trimming removed 0 bases from V and 4 bases from J; the gene matches leave 1 base unexplained. Taken from cysteine to phenylalanine, the CDR3 has 16 residues. The read is trimmed to its CDR3 DNA, 48 bases read in frame from base 1. The TCR beta CDR3 regions were amplified from RNA transcripts. A first-round RT-PCR of the TCR CDR3 used the HTBI primer set with the Qiagen OneStep RT-PCR kit. Libraries were constructed in a second round of multiplex PCR, after which size selection and purification were carried out. The libraries were sequenced on an Illumina HiSeq2000 using paired-end 100 bp reads. In the original analysis: SOAPnuke was used to process the raw data, removing reads that contained adapters or uncalled bases, had a mean Phred below 15, or lacked an exact match to the constant primer or identifier. COPE v1.2.5 was used to merge the high-quality paired reads, and each unique nucleotide sequence was defined as a clonotype. Clonotypes were aligned to IMGT TRBV, TRBD and TRBJ reference segments using MiTCR v1.1. Only V-J combinations with frequency above 0.0001, covering about 99% of repertoires, were analysed. The TCS score was defined as F50 (clonal expansion) divided by E x V (chaos), with BLOSUM62-based TCRdist calculated between CDR3 peptides within each V-J. Welch's t-statistics and random forest reduced 514 V-J features to 10 to 15, which were used in a naive Bayes classifier (R e1071). TCRdb reprocessing: public reads trimmed at Q25 with fastp, clones called with MiXCR, in-frame beta chains kept. Every entry covers one CDR3 protein and lists the most common genes and DNA from its rows. These V and J calls originate from TCRdb's pipeline instead of the authors' own analysis. The sample table holds approximately 250,000 distinct CDR3 sequences, of which around 25% were seen once. The ten largest clones represent approximately 35% of the sample.

Ophthalmopathy patients had moderately to severely active disease, with a Clinical Activity Score of 3 or more, a NOSPECS grade of 4 or more, and a disease duration of less than 3 months. The study excluded patients with uncontrolled infections, other autoimmune diseases, pregnancy or lactation. Diagnoses relied on clinical symptoms, serum thyroxine and TRAb, thyroid ultrasound and orbital computed tomography. PBMCs were separated from over 9 ml of fresh peripheral blood using Ficoll-Paque density gradient centrifugation. Total RNA was extracted with Trizol reagent, and quality was checked on an Agilent 2100 Bioanalyzer. These data are taken from a study of T cells in Graves' hyperthyroidism and ophthalmopathy (dated by TCRdb to about 2019). As for the study more broadly: Peripheral blood was collected at initial diagnosis, before any treatment. A discovery cohort of roughly 96 patients, 43 with Graves' ophthalmopathy and fewer than 65 with stable Graves' hyperthyroidism, was used to find distinguishing TCR V-J signatures. Prospective prediction of ophthalmopathy was tested in an independent validation cohort of approximately 19 hyperthyroidism patients and 17 patients who later progressed to ophthalmopathy. The approximately 98 discovery patients were randomly divided into training and test sets at a 7:3 ratio. In several Graves' hyperthyroidism patients, the study also compared T-cell repertoires from thyroid tissue with T-cell repertoires from blood. Following sampling, methimazole starting at 30 mg daily was given to hyperthyroidism patients, and high-dose intravenous methylprednisolone was given to ophthalmopathy patients. The paper reports TCR Vbeta CDR3 sequencing of fewer than 150 peripheral blood samples: approximately 41 ophthalmopathy, roughly 80 hyperthyroidism and around 17 progressor patients.

General conclusions and limits of the study: Most expanded thyroid clonotypes (frequency above 0.001) were also found in blood, which suggests that blood repertoires may mirror thyroid immune responses. In validation, the model predicted progression to ophthalmopathy a median of around six months before onset, with approximately 68% sensitivity and just under 75% specificity. In cross-validation, a model built on a 13 V-J signature told ophthalmopathy apart from stable hyperthyroidism with approximately 90% sensitivity and roughly 83% specificity, and in testing the same model reached 80%/75%. Sample size was not statistically predetermined, and blinding of investigators to group allocation was not performed.

In this chain, TRBV9 is recombined with TRBJ2-2; 12 middle bases align to TRBD2. The sequence was collected from a woman aged 40-49 years with Graves' ophthalmopathy. Material: blood. The CDR3 in this case is CASSVGTSGTTGELFF. In nucleotide form, the sequence is TGTGCCAGCAGCGTAGGGACTAGCGGGACCACCGGGGAGCTGTTTTTT.